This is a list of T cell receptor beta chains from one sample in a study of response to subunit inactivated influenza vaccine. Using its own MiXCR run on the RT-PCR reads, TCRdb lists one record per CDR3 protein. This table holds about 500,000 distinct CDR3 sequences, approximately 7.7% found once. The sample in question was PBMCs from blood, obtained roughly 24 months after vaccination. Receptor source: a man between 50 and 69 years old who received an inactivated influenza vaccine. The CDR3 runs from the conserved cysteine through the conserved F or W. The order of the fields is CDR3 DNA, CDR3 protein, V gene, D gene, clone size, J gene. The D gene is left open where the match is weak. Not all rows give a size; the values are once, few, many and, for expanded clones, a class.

cdr3_nt: TGCGCCAGCAGCTTACCCTCCTCCACTGAAGCTTTCTTT
cdr3_aa: CASSLPSSTEAFF
v_call: TRBV5-1
d_call: NA
clone_size: NA
j_call: TRBJ1-1

cdr3_nt: TGCGCCAGCAGCCAAGATGGGATTGCTGGGGCCAACGTCCTGACTTTC
cdr3_aa: CASSQDGIAGANVLTF
v_call: TRBV4-3
d_call: NA
clone_size: NA
j_call: TRBJ2-6

cdr3_nt: TGTGCCAGCAGCTTGGCTCAGGGTAACACCTACGAGCAGTACTTC
cdr3_aa: CASSLAQGNTYEQYF
v_call: TRBV5-6
d_call: NA
clone_size: many
j_call: TRBJ2-7

cdr3_nt: TGTGCCAGCAGCCAAGATTCGGGGGACACTGAAGCTTTCTTT
cdr3_aa: CASSQDSGDTEAFF
v_call: TRBV4-2
d_call: NA
clone_size: many
j_call: TRBJ1-1

cdr3_nt: TGTGCCAGCAGCCGTATCCCGGAAAGGAACGAGCAGTACTTC
cdr3_aa: CASSRIPERNEQYF
v_call: TRBV9
d_call: NA
clone_size: few
j_call: TRBJ2-7

cdr3_nt: TGTGCCAGCAGCAAAGAGCACACCGGGGAGCTGTTTTTT
cdr3_aa: CASSKEHTGELFF
v_call: TRBV9
d_call: NA
clone_size: many
j_call: TRBJ2-2

cdr3_nt: TGTGCCAGCCTAGCGGGGAGTTCTGTCTATGAGCAGTTCTTC
cdr3_aa: CASLAGSSVYEQFF
v_call: TRBV7-9
d_call: TRBD2
clone_size: many
j_call: TRBJ2-1

cdr3_nt: TGTGCCAGCGGCCCGGGACCCCTGTGGATTGATACGCAGTATTTT
cdr3_aa: CASGPGPLWIDTQYF
v_call: TRBV25-1
d_call: NA
clone_size: NA
j_call: TRBJ2-3

cdr3_nt: TGTGCCAGCAGGACGAACCTGGAGACCCAGTACTTC
cdr3_aa: CASRTNLETQYF
v_call: TRBV6-5
d_call: NA
clone_size: NA
j_call: TRBJ2-5

cdr3_nt: TGCAGCGTGGAACAGGGTGAAAAACTGTTTTTT
cdr3_aa: CSVEQGEKLFF
v_call: TRBV29-1
d_call: NA
clone_size: few
j_call: TRBJ1-4

cdr3_nt: TGCGCCAGCAGCTCGGACAGGGGGACCTACAATGAGCAGTTCTTC
cdr3_aa: CASSSDRGTYNEQFF
v_call: TRBV5-1
d_call: TRBD1
clone_size: many
j_call: TRBJ2-1

cdr3_nt: TGCGCCAGCAGCCAAGATTACGGCCGAACTAACTATGGCTACACCTTC
cdr3_aa: CASSQDYGRTNYGYTF
v_call: TRBV4-3
d_call: NA
clone_size: many
j_call: TRBJ1-2

cdr3_nt: TGTGCCAGCAGACTAACACAGGTCACTGAAGCTTTCTTT
cdr3_aa: CASRLTQVTEAFF
v_call: TRBV12-3/TRBV12-4
d_call: NA
clone_size: many
j_call: TRBJ1-1

cdr3_nt: TGTGCCAGCAGCTCTGGGACATCTAACTCTGGAAACACCATATATTTT
cdr3_aa: CASSSGTSNSGNTIYF
v_call: TRBV13
d_call: NA
clone_size: NA
j_call: TRBJ1-3

cdr3_nt: TGCGCCAGCAGCCGCTCGGGACAGGGTCCCGAGCAGTACTTC
cdr3_aa: CASSRSGQGPEQYF
v_call: TRBV5-1
d_call: TRBD1
clone_size: few
j_call: TRBJ2-7

cdr3_nt: TGTGCCAGCGAGCCTAGGGCTGAAGCTTTCTTT
cdr3_aa: CASEPRAEAFF
v_call: TRBV7-9
d_call: NA
clone_size: few
j_call: TRBJ1-1

cdr3_nt: TGTGCCATGTCTTTAAGCGGGAGCGAGAGCAATGAGCAGTTCTTC
cdr3_aa: CAMSLSGSESNEQFF
v_call: TRBV10-3
d_call: TRBD2
clone_size: few
j_call: TRBJ2-1

cdr3_nt: TGCGCCAGCAGTTTCCATCGGGGTGACACAGATACGCAGTATTTT
cdr3_aa: CASSFHRGDTDTQYF
v_call: TRBV5-1
d_call: NA
clone_size: many
j_call: TRBJ2-3

cdr3_nt: TGCAGCGCTGCCGAAGGGGGAAACACCATATATTTT
cdr3_aa: CSAAEGGNTIYF
v_call: TRBV29-1
d_call: NA
clone_size: NA
j_call: TRBJ1-3

cdr3_nt: TGTGCCACCAGTGATTTGTTGGACGAGCAGTACTTC
cdr3_aa: CATSDLLDEQYF
v_call: TRBV24-1
d_call: NA
clone_size: NA
j_call: TRBJ2-7

cdr3_nt: TGTGCCAGCAGTTTTCTCCACGAGCAGTACTTC
cdr3_aa: CASSFLHEQYF
v_call: TRBV12-3/TRBV12-4
d_call: NA
clone_size: many
j_call: TRBJ2-7

cdr3_nt: TGTGCCAGCAGCGTTCGACGGACAGGAGAAGGCTACACCTTC
cdr3_aa: CASSVRRTGEGYTF
v_call: TRBV2
d_call: TRBD1
clone_size: many
j_call: TRBJ1-2

cdr3_nt: TGCAGTGCCCCCGGACAGAACAATCAGCCCCAGCATTTT
cdr3_aa: CSAPGQNNQPQHF
v_call: TRBV20-1
d_call: NA
clone_size: few
j_call: TRBJ1-5

cdr3_nt: TGTGCCAGCAGCGTTGGACAGGGAGGAGAGACCCAGTACTTC
cdr3_aa: CASSVGQGGETQYF
v_call: TRBV9
d_call: TRBD1
clone_size: many
j_call: TRBJ2-5

cdr3_nt: TGCAGCGAGGCAATCTACAATGAGCAGTTCTTC
cdr3_aa: CSEAIYNEQFF
v_call: TRBV29-1
d_call: NA
clone_size: few
j_call: TRBJ2-1

cdr3_nt: TGTGCCAGCAGGCTAGCGGGGAAAAGCACAGATACGCAGTATTTT
cdr3_aa: CASRLAGKSTDTQYF
v_call: TRBV2
d_call: TRBD2
clone_size: many
j_call: TRBJ2-3

cdr3_nt: TGTGCCAGCAGCCCCCGGACTAGCGGGAGGGCCGGGGAGCTGTTTTTT
cdr3_aa: CASSPRTSGRAGELFF
v_call: TRBV7-8
d_call: TRBD2
clone_size: many
j_call: TRBJ2-2

cdr3_nt: TGTGCCAGCTCACCAGGGCCAGCGGGGGGTATGTATGAGCAGTTCTTC
cdr3_aa: CASSPGPAGGMYEQFF
v_call: TRBV18
d_call: TRBD2
clone_size: NA
j_call: TRBJ2-1

cdr3_nt: TGCAGTGCTAGAGATAGCGGGAGGGCCTCGGGAGAGCAGTACTTC
cdr3_aa: CSARDSGRASGEQYF
v_call: TRBV20-1
d_call: TRBD2
clone_size: many
j_call: TRBJ2-7

cdr3_nt: TGCAGTGCTTCGCAAGTACTAGCGGGAGATACCCTCGAGCAGTACTTC
cdr3_aa: CSASQVLAGDTLEQYF
v_call: TRBV20-1
d_call: TRBD2
clone_size: NA
j_call: TRBJ2-7

cdr3_nt: TGTGCCAGCAGCCCCTACGCGGGAGAAACAGATACGCAGTATTTT
cdr3_aa: CASSPYAGETDTQYF
v_call: TRBV9
d_call: TRBD2
clone_size: many
j_call: TRBJ2-3

cdr3_nt: TGTGCCAGCAGTTACTCGACTAGCGGGAGTAGGTACGAGCAGTACTTC
cdr3_aa: CASSYSTSGSRYEQYF
v_call: TRBV6-5
d_call: TRBD2
clone_size: many
j_call: TRBJ2-7

cdr3_nt: TGTGCCACCAGTGAGCCTAGCGGGGGTGAGACCCAGTACTTC
cdr3_aa: CATSEPSGGETQYF
v_call: TRBV24-1
d_call: TRBD2
clone_size: NA
j_call: TRBJ2-5

cdr3_nt: TGTGCCAGCAGCTTGTTGACCCTAAGAACCTACAATGAGCAGTTCTTC
cdr3_aa: CASSLLTLRTYNEQFF
v_call: TRBV5-6
d_call: NA
clone_size: few
j_call: TRBJ2-1

cdr3_nt: TGTGCCATCAGTGATGGTCAGGGTGAGAATTCACCCCTCCACTTT
cdr3_aa: CAISDGQGENSPLHF
v_call: TRBV10-3
d_call: NA
clone_size: NA
j_call: TRBJ1-6

cdr3_nt: TGCAGTGCTAGAGATTGGGGACAGGGGGCTTGTGAGCAGTTCTTC
cdr3_aa: CSARDWGQGACEQFF
v_call: TRBV20-1
d_call: TRBD1
clone_size: NA
j_call: TRBJ2-1